This T cell receptor (beta chain) was captured by sequencing in a study of T cell changes during pregnancy in multiple sclerosis. Libraries were prepared by immunoSEQ multiplex PCR; TCRdb keeps only in-frame clonotypes and omits some of them. The sample consists of about 110,000 clones, about 90% of them appearing once. CDR3 length: 14 amino acids. The ends were cut back, 4 bases at V and 6 bases at J, with 15 bases in the middle. CDR1 and CDR2 (germline): SGHRS, YFSETQ. Sequencing used peripheral blood, obtained before pregnancy. The J gene is TRBJ2-3, the V gene TRBV5-1, with a weak D call TRBD1 (6 bases). The clonotype originates from a female donor with multiple sclerosis, enrolled in a pregnancy study. Here the CDR3 reads CASSPINREDTQYF. Written as DNA, the CDR3 is TGCGCCAGCAGCCCCATCAACAGGGAGGATACGCAGTATTTT.